This T cell receptor (beta chain) was captured by sequencing in a study of blood T cell repertoires in COVID-19. Whole-study context: The cDNA or gDNA used as material had been derived from T cells, B-cell-depleted T cells, or PBMCs.

In its sample, this clone was seen once. Trimming took off 6 bases at V and 8 bases at J, with 19 bases between the two ends. Germline V gene sequence: CDR1 MDHEN, CDR2 SYDVKM. This CDR3 has 14 amino acids. Profiled with immunoSEQ multiplex PCR; TCRdb holds only in-frame clones, not every one. The sample shows some 200,000 clones, 84% of them seen only once. The clonotype comes from a man aged 30 to 45 with active or convalescent COVID-19. The sequenced sample consisted of peripheral blood. The chain is built from TRBV28 and TRBJ1-2; weak D call: TRBD1 (6 bases). The chain's CDR3 is CASSRHGPDRGYTF. As DNA, the CDR3 is TGTGCCAGCAGCCGACACGGCCCAGACAGGGGCTACACCTTC.